This T cell receptor beta chain was captured in a study of Ad26.COV2.S vaccination and SARS-CoV-2 variants. The overall study: Once or twice, 56 days apart, Ad26.COV2.S was delivered intramuscularly.

Clones were read by immunoSEQ multiplex PCR, and TCRdb kept only the in-frame ones, dropping some. The sample has around 450,000 clones, approximately 87% seen once; the top ten hold around 3.6%. Study-wide results and caveats: Vaccine and placebo recipients had comparable breadth of non-spike TCRs.

As to treatment: roughly 19 received Ad26.COV2.S at low or high dose, single or two shots; about 5 received placebo; per-sample allocation not given. Specimens were obtained on day 63 following the first vaccine or placebo injection. This adult donor, from Boston, was 18-55 years old. Participants' vaccine, an Ad26 vector, delivered Wuhan-strain SARS-CoV-2 spike. The germline V and J ends were trimmed by 3 bases and 4 bases, with 16 bases remaining between them. The length of the CDR3 is 15 residues. Germline CDR1 SEHNR, CDR2 FQNEAQ (reference sequence). A remark on this clone: The target antigen is unknown.

This sequence joins TRBV7-9 and TRBJ2-7, with a weak D call TRBD1 (5 bases). This TCR derives from a person between 18 and 59 years old who received the Ad26.COV2.S COVID-19 vaccine or a placebo. Sequences were derived from peripheral blood, sampled in a trial of Ad26.COV2.S vaccine versus placebo. The CDR3 loop reads CASSFPQGHSYEQYF. The CDR3 region has the DNA TGTGCCAGCAGCTTTCCCCAGGGTCACTCTTACGAGCAGTACTTC. Complete variable domain (other parts from reference TRBV7-9 and TRBJ2-7): DTGVSQNPRHKITKRGQNVTFRCDPISEHNRLYWYRQTLGQGPEFLTYFQNEAQLEKSRLLSDRFSAERPKGSFSTLEIQRTEQGDSAMYLCASSFPQGHSYEQYFGPGTRLTVT.